A single sample is the source of the 31 T cell receptor beta chains below, sequenced in a study of molecular identifiers for immune sequencing clone quantification. TCRdb re-called the PCR reads through MiXCR, storing one row per CDR3 protein. The sample has approximately 630,000 distinct CDR3 sequences; about 25% are singletons. Sequencing input: naive CD8+ T cells from blood, with Jurkat cell RNA spiked in. Specified subset: FACS-sorted CD8+CD4-CCR7+CD45RA+ naive T cells. These receptors all stem from a human donor in good health. Some libraries in this study had Jurkat cell RNA spiked in.

The J gene is TRBJ2-7, the V gene TRBV9; D may be TRBD2 (6 bases). Between the trimmed V and J ends, which lost 0 bases and 4 bases, there was a span of 14 bases. The CDR3 is made up of 15 amino acids. Germline-derived CDR1 and CDR2 are SGDLS and YYNGEE. In DNA, the CDR3 is TGTGCCAGCAGCGTAGAGGAGGGTGAGGAGTACGAGCAGTACTTC. Its translation is CASSVEEGEEYEQYF.

With regard to this clonotype: A much larger clonotype is one base distant, so this may be a read error. The chain carries TRBV7-3 and TRBJ1-2; unclear D gene. Germline CDR1 SGHTA, CDR2 FQGTGA. V gave up 5 bases and J gave up 4 bases, with 17 bases separating them. The CDR3 is 15 residues long. In DNA form, the CDR3 reads TGTGCCAGCAGCCCCCTCGGTTCGAGGTTCTATGGCTACACCTTC. Translating gives CASSPLGSRFYGYTF.

Remarks on this clonotype: Relative to the germline gene, one junction end is altered; a read error may explain this. The chain links TRBV5-5 to TRBJ1-5; possible D gene TRBD1, 6 bases. CDR3 length: 16 amino acids. Germline V gene sequence: CDR1 SGHKS, CDR2 YYEKEE (reference sequence). In DNA form, the CDR3 reads TGTGCCAGCGGCTTGTCGGGGACAATCGGCAATCAGCCCCAGCATTTT. It codes for CASGLSGTIGNQPQHF.

This clonotype was detected only a few times. The chain employs TRBV4-1 and TRBJ2-2; 7 bases line up with TRBD1. The ends lost 3 bases at V and 5 bases at J; junction bases unmatched: 9. This CDR3 region has 16 residues. Germline loops: CDR1 MGHRA, CDR2 YSYEKL. As DNA, the CDR3 is TGCGCCAGCAGCCAGCATCCGGGACAGTATACCGGGGAGCTGTTTTTT. This encodes CASSQHPGQYTGELFF.

The genes are TRBV6-2 or TRBV6-3 and TRBJ1-1; unclear D gene. There are 14 residues in the CDR3. Trimming stripped 6 bases from V and 0 bases from J, with 11 bases between. Germline V lookup: CDR1 MNHEY, CDR2 SVGEGT. The CDR3 DNA follows: TGTGCCAGCAGCCTCTGGTTTTTGAACACTGAAGCTTTCTTT. It codes for CASSLWFLNTEAFF.

This clonotype was seen ten or more times. The chain joins TRBV7-9 to TRBJ2-2; D gene ambiguous. V shed 7 bases and J shed 3 bases, with 18 bases lying between them. The CDR3 spans 16 residues. The germline CDR1 and CDR2 sequences are SEHNR and FQNEAQ (reference sequence). The CDR3 sequence is CASNSVAGDDTGELFF. CDR3 coding DNA: TGTGCCAGCAACTCAGTAGCTGGAGACGACACCGGGGAGCTGTTTTTT.

This clonotype has only a few counts. The chain recombines TRBV28 with TRBJ2-7, with 11 bases that match TRBD2. Germline V gene data show CDR1 as MDHEN and CDR2 as SYDVKM. J lost 6 bases, V lost 3 bases, and 7 bases had no gene match. This CDR3 region has 15 residues. The CDR3 protein is CASSFRGLAESEQYF. The CDR3, as DNA: TGTGCCAGCAGTTTCCGGGGACTAGCGGAGAGCGAGCAGTACTTC.

This clonotype came up once. This chain connects TRBV5-3 to TRBJ1-4; 10 nucleotides match TRBD1. TRBV5-3 is an ORF for which the function is uncertain. V lost 1 base and J lost 3; bases outside the gene matches: 9. The CDR3 sequence is 18 residues long. The CDR3 DNA reads TGTGCCAGAAGCTTGTGTGGGACAGGGGACGAGTCTAATGAAAAACTGTTTTTT. This sequence encodes CARSLCGTGDESNEKLFF.

About this clonotype: One end of the junction does not line up with germline, which may come from a read error. The genes are TRBV3-1 and TRBJ1-1, with D perhaps matching TRBD1 (5 bases). Per the germline V gene, CDR1 is LGHDT and CDR2 is YNNKEL (reference sequence). The CDR3 is made up of 14 amino acids. The CDR3 reads CASSLDSMNTEVFF. The CDR3 DNA sequence: TGTGCCAGCAGCCTAGACAGCATGAACACTGAAGTTTTCTTT.

Concerning this clonotype itself: With a much larger clone just one base away, this may be a read error. This rearrangement joins TRBV5-1 to TRBJ1-4; D is undetermined. This CDR3 contains 15 residues. Germline lookup yields CDR1 SGHRS and CDR2 YFSETQ. CDR3 DNA sequence: TGCGCCAGCAGCCTGGTAGGCGGAGTTAATGAAAAACTGTCTTTT. It yields the protein CASSLVGGVNEKLSF.

Ten or more counts support this clonotype. The chain is built from TRBV6-2 or TRBV6-3 and TRBJ1-5, with D tentatively TRBD1 (6 bases). CDR3 length: 12 amino acids. The V gene's germline CDR1 is MNHEY and CDR2 SVGEGT. V lost 6 bases, J lost 6 bases, and 9 bases lay in between. Here the CDR3 reads CASRQQGQPQHF. The CDR3 DNA reads TGTGCCAGCAGACAACAGGGTCAGCCCCAGCATTTT.

This clonotype was found many times. This chain joins TRBV28 and TRBJ1-2, with D perhaps matching TRBD1 (5 bases). The ends were cut back, 3 bases at V and 5 bases at J, with 19 bases in the middle. The length of the CDR3 is 16 residues. Germline V gene data show CDR1 as MDHEN and CDR2 as SYDVKM. The CDR3 DNA sequence: TGTGCCAGCAGTTTGATTCCCCAGGGCTGGGAGTATGGCTACACCTTC. It specifies CASSLIPQGWEYGYTF.

This clonotype was counted a few times. The chain is built from TRBV5-1 and TRBJ2-7; 8 bases map to TRBD2. CDR3 size: 15 residues. Germline assignment: CDR1 SGHRS and CDR2 YFSETQ. Trimming removed 3 bases from V and 2 bases from J; junction bases left unmatched: 7. The CDR3 reads CASSSSGWETYEQYF. In DNA, the CDR3 is TGCGCCAGCAGCTCTAGCGGGTGGGAGACCTACGAGCAGTACTTC.

This clonotype showed up many times. The genes are TRBV6-5 and TRBJ1-5; D unclear. CDR3 length equals 13 residues. Deletions cut 2 bases from V and 3 bases from J, with 5 bases between. The germline V gene has CDR1 MNHEY and CDR2 SVGAGI. The CDR3 region has the DNA TGTGCCAGCAGTTACAGTCACAATCAGCCCCAGCATTTT. This sequence encodes CASSYSHNQPQHF.

Concerning this clonotype: A much larger clonotype is one base distant, so this may be a read error. The CDR3 nucleotides read TGTGCCAGCAGTCGAGAGATGAACACCGGGGAGCTGTTTTTT. Translating it yields CASSREMNTGELFF. The rearrangement joins TRBV28 to TRBJ2-2, with D hard to call. V gave up 5 bases and J gave up 1 base, with 8 bases separating them. Germline V CDR1 and CDR2: MDHEN, SYDVKM. This CDR3 has 14 amino acids. The full variable domain, rest sourced from reference TRBV28 and TRBJ2-2, is DVKVTQSSRYLVKRTGEKVFLECVQDMDHENMFWYRQDPGLGLRLIYFSYDVKMKEKGDIPEGYSVSREKKERFSLILESASTNQTSMYLCASSREMNTGELFFGEGSRLTVL.

Only one count was recorded for this clonotype. The V gene is TRBV7-3, the J gene TRBJ2-1; tentatively, D is TRBD2 (5 bases). V lost 2 bases to trimming and J lost 0 bases, with 11 bases between them. The CDR3 loop spans 16 amino acids. CDR1 is SGHTA and CDR2 is FQGTGA in the germline V gene. CDR3 sequence: CASSLAGRTSYNEQFF. The CDR3 DNA reads as TGTGCCAGCAGCTTAGCGGGCCGGACCTCCTACAATGAGCAGTTCTTC.

This sequence joins TRBV7-2 and TRBJ2-3; TRBD2 matches at 12 bases. The V and J ends lost 1 base and 8 bases, in that order; junction bases with no gene match: 7. CDR3 length: 16 residues. Germline V lookup: CDR1 SGHTA, CDR2 FQGNSA. The CDR3 spells CASSLGSSGGAGTQYF. The DNA of the CDR3 is TGTGCCAGCAGCTTAGGTTCTAGCGGGGGGGCTGGTACGCAGTATTTT.

This clonotype has more than one count but fewer than ten. V usage is TRBV6-2 or TRBV6-3 and J usage is TRBJ2-1, with 8 bases matching TRBD2. The CDR3 sequence is 16 residues long. The germline V gene has CDR1 MNHEY and CDR2 SVGEGT. Trimming at V came to 0 bases and at J to 8 bases, leaving 9 bases not matched to a gene. CDR3 sequence (DNA): TGTGCCAGCAGTTACTCGAGAGCGGGAGCCCCCCATGAGCAGTTCTTC. Amino acid sequence: CASSYSRAGAPHEQFF.

This clonotype appeared a few times. The chain recombines TRBV2 with TRBJ2-2; the D gene is possibly TRBD2 (5 bases). V dropped 5 bases and J dropped 0 bases, with 7 bases sitting between them. CDR1 and CDR2 from the germline V gene are SNHLY and FYNNEI. CDR3 length: 14 amino acids. The DNA for the CDR3 is TGTGCCAGCAGTCCGACTACGAACACCGGGGAGCTGTTTTTT. It encodes CASSPTTNTGELFF.

The chain links TRBV3-1 to TRBJ1-2; D gene ambiguous. V shed 0 bases and J shed 3 bases, with 14 bases lying between them. The length of the CDR3 is 16 residues. CDR1 LGHDT and CDR2 YNNKEL come from the germline V gene (reference sequence). As DNA, the CDR3 is TGTGCCAGCAGCCAAGAGCGGGGATCTCGACACTATGGCTACACCTTC. It encodes CASSQERGSRHYGYTF. Drawing the rest from reference TRBV3-1 and TRBJ1-2, the complete variable domain is DTAVSQTPKYLVTQMGNDKSIKCEQNLGHDTMYWYKQDSKKFLKIMFSYNNKELIINETVPNRFSPKSPDKAHLNLHINSLELGDSAVYFCASSQERGSRHYGYTFGSGTRLTVV.

This clonotype has at least ten counts. V is TRBV20-1 and J is TRBJ2-3; 10 nucleotides match TRBD2. The CDR3 has 14 amino acids. Per germline, CDR1 DFQATT and CDR2 SNEGSKA (reference sequence). With V trimmed by 3 bases and J by 6 bases, 6 bases remained unmatched. The CDR3 loop reads CSARASGSVDTQYF. Written as DNA, the CDR3 is TGCAGTGCTAGGGCTAGCGGGAGCGTTGATACGCAGTATTTT.

The gene calls are TRBV6-2 or TRBV6-3 and TRBJ2-2; possible D gene TRBD1, 6 bases. CDR3 size: 16 residues. V lost 6 bases and J 3 bases, leaving 17 bases between the germline ends. Germline values: CDR1 MNHEY, CDR2 SVGEGT. The CDR3 loop reads CASRPSLDRYTGELFF. The DNA for the CDR3 is TGTGCCAGCAGACCCTCCCTGGACAGATACACCGGGGAGCTGTTTTTT.

The rearrangement uses TRBV7-8 and TRBJ2-2; 10 bases fit TRBD1. Germline values: CDR1 SGHVS, CDR2 FQNEAQ. The junction had 7 bases not matched to a gene; V was cut back by 5 bases and J by 7 bases. There are 15 residues in the CDR3. The CDR3 loop is CASSPGTGDLGELFF. CDR3 DNA sequence: TGTGCCAGCAGCCCGGGGACAGGGGACCTCGGGGAGCTGTTTTTT.

V gene TRBV27 combines with J gene TRBJ2-1; the D gene is possibly TRBD2 (6 bases). The CDR3 runs to 14 residues. Per germline, CDR1 MNHEY and CDR2 SMNVEV (reference sequence). Trimming pared 5 bases from V and 8 bases from J, leaving 16 bases between. This CDR3 reads CASSPRDFGDEQFF. CDR3 nucleotides: TGTGCCAGCAGTCCCCGGGACTTTGGCGATGAGCAGTTCTTC.

Comments on this clonotype: An end of the junction does not agree with germline; a read error may underlie this. CDR3 sequence (DNA): TGTGCCAGCAGTTACCCCGCAGCCCAAGAGCCCCAGTACTTC. The encoded protein is CASSYPAAQEPQYF. J is TRBJ2-5 and V is TRBV6-2 or TRBV6-3; D remains ambiguous. The CDR3 length is 14 residues. CDR1 MNHEY and CDR2 SVGEGT come from the germline V gene.

This clonotype was found a few times. This chain uses TRBV6-4 with TRBJ2-5; no definite D call. V was pared by 3 bases and J by 4 bases, with 15 bases between. Looked up from germline, CDR1 is MRHNA and CDR2 is SNTAGT. This CDR3 contains 15 residues. The DNA of the CDR3 is TGTGCCAGCAGTGAAACGCTTGGTGGGTCAGAGACCCAGTACTTC. It is translated as CASSETLGGSETQYF.

As for this clonotype: The junction departs from germline at one end; a sequencing error may be responsible. The chain uses TRBV5-1 and TRBJ2-7; no firm D call. Germline V CDR1 and CDR2: SGHRS, YFSETQ. The CDR3 sequence is 14 residues long. DNA of the CDR3: TGCGCCGGCTTAAAGTCGCGGAGCTCCTGCGAGCAGTACTTC. Encoded protein: CAGLKSRSSCEQYF.

This clonotype was seen a handful of times. This rearrangement joins TRBV7-9 to TRBJ1-2; D unclear. There are 14 residues in the CDR3. Germline CDR1 and CDR2: SEHNR and FQNEAQ (reference sequence). With 4 bases removed from V and 4 bases from J, the gap between germline ends came to 13 bases. CDR3 DNA sequence: TGTGCCAGCAGCTACGGAGAGGCCGGCTATGGCTACACCTTC. This gives the protein CASSYGEAGYGYTF.

On this clonotype: This may be a read error: a much more frequent sequence differs by one nucleotide. This sequence joins TRBV13 and TRBJ2-5; D may be TRBD1 (5 bases). Germline V CDR1 and CDR2: PRHDT, FYEKMQ (reference sequence). Trimming removed 5 bases from V and 2 bases from J, with 12 bases in between. This CDR3 has 14 residues. CDR3 loop: CASSAPDRQETQYF. Written as DNA, the CDR3 is TGTGCCAGCAGCGCCCCAGACAGACAAGAGACCCAGTACTTC.

This clonotype has ten or more counts. The chain is built from TRBV2 and TRBJ2-3; no clear D. Germline CDR1 SNHLY, CDR2 FYNNEI. Between the trimmed V and J ends, which lost 1 base and 0 bases, there was a span of 11 bases. This CDR3 is 16 amino acids long. In DNA, the CDR3 is TGTGCCAGCAGTGAAGGGCAATGGGTTAGCACAGATACGCAGTATTTT. Protein sequence: CASSEGQWVSTDTQYF. Looking up the rest from reference TRBV2 and TRBJ2-3 gives the full variable domain: EPEVTQTPSHQVTQMGQEVILRCVPISNHLYFYWYRQILGQKVEFLVSFYNNEISEKSEIFDDQFSVERPDGSNFTLKIRSTKLEDSAMYFCASSEGQWVSTDTQYFGPGTRLTVL.

With regard to this clonotype: One base away lies a much larger clone, so this may be a sequencing read error. The rearrangement joins TRBV4-3 to TRBJ2-7; D gene ambiguous. The CDR3 runs to 13 residues. Germline-derived CDR1 and CDR2 are LGHNA and YSLEER. The DNA of the CDR3 is TGCGCCAGCAGCCACGATACTGGCTACGCGCAGTACTTC. Its translation is CASSHDTGYAQYF.